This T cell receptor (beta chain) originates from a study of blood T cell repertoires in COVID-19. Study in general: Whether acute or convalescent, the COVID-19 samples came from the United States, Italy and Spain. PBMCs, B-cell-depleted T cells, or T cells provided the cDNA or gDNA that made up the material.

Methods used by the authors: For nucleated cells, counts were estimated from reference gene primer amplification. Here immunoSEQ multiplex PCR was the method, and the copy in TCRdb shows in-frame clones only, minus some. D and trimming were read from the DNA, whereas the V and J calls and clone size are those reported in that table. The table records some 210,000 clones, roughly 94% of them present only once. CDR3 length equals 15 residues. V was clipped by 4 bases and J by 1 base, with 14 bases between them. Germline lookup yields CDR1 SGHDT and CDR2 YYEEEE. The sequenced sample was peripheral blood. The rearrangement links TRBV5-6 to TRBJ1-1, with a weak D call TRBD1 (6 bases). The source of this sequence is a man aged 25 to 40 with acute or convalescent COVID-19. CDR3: CASSIQGSANTEAFF. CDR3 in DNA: TGTGCCAGCAGCATACAGGGATCCGCGAACACTGAAGCTTTCTTT.